A selection of T cell receptor beta chains follows, all from one sample in a study of T cell changes during pregnancy in multiple sclerosis. Clones were sequenced by immunoSEQ multiplex PCR, and TCRdb holds only the in-frame ones, with some missing. The sample carries about 47,000 clones, 80% to 90% recorded once. Source: CD8+ T cells from peripheral blood mononuclear cells, taken in the second trimester of pregnancy. These receptors were taken from a female donor with multiple sclerosis, enrolled in a pregnancy study. Each CDR3 is given with its conserved first and last residue. Fields, in order: D gene, CDR3 length, V gene, clone size, J gene, CDR3 protein, CDR3 DNA. The D gene is left open where the match is weak. A row's size may be missing; if present it is once, few, many or a size class.

>-|13|TRBV10-2|-|TRBJ1-2
CASSGVRGHGYTF
TGCGCCAGCAGTGGGGTCAGGGGCCATGGCTACACCTTC
>-|13|TRBV6-5|-|TRBJ2-7
CASSFESSYEQYF
TGTGCCAGCAGTTTCGAGAGCTCCTACGAGCAGTACTTC
>TRBD2|16|TRBV5-4|-|TRBJ2-3
CASSGVAGLEPDTQYF
TGTGCCAGCAGCGGTGTAGCGGGGTTGGAGCCAGATACGCAGTATTTT
>TRBD1|17|TRBV6-1|-|TRBJ1-5
CASSEYGTGRFNQPQHF
TGTGCCAGCAGTGAATACGGGACAGGGCGCTTCAATCAGCCCCAGCATTTT
>-|14|TRBV9|-|TRBJ1-1
CASGPYVEAPEAFF
TGTGCCAGCGGTCCGTACGTCGAGGCACCTGAAGCTTTCTTT
>-|15|TRBV5-5|once|TRBJ1-4
CASSSLETGIEKLFF
TGTGCCAGCAGCTCGCTCGAAACAGGGATTGAAAAACTGTTTTTT
>-|14|TRBV6-1|few|TRBJ2-7
CASSDGRGPYEQYF
TGTGCCAGCAGTGATGGGAGAGGACCTTACGAGCAGTACTTC
>TRBD1|17|TRBV9|-|TRBJ2-2
CASSIQTTGDHTGELFF
TGTGCCAGCAGCATACAAACGACAGGGGACCACACCGGGGAGCTGTTTTTT
>TRBD1|14|TRBV6-1|few|TRBJ1-3
CASSPTGAGNTIYF
TGTGCCAGCAGTCCGACAGGGGCTGGAAACACCATATATTTT
>-|14|TRBV9|-|TRBJ2-1
CASNPGRLAGEQFF
TGTGCCAGCAACCCAGGGAGGCTTGCGGGGGAGCAGTTCTTC
>TRBD2|14|TRBV5-6|-|TRBJ2-2
CASSASGYTGELFF
TGTGCCAGCAGCGCTAGCGGGTACACCGGGGAGCTGTTTTTT
>TRBD2|15|TRBV6-1|-|TRBJ2-1
CASSQTSGGADEQFF
TGTGCCAGCAGCCAGACTAGCGGGGGGGCCGATGAGCAGTTCTTC
>-|12|TRBV7-2|-|TRBJ2-3
CASSLLADTQYF
TGTGCCAGCAGCTTACTAGCAGATACGCAGTATTTT
>TRBD2|16|TRBV27|-|TRBJ2-3
CASSLLPSGSTDTQYF
TGTGCCAGCAGTTTGTTGCCTAGCGGAAGCACAGATACGCAGTATTTT
>-|14|TRBV6-5|-|TRBJ2-3
CASSYEEGVLTQYF
TGTGCCAGCAGTTATGAGGAAGGGGTTCTTACGCAGTATTTT
>-|13|TRBV27|-|TRBJ1-6
CASLGGYNSPLHF
TGTGCCAGCCTGGGGGGCTATAATTCACCCCTCCACTTT
>TRBD1|17|TRBV5-1|-|TRBJ1-4
CASSLAVWDRWVEKLFF
TGCGCCAGCAGCTTGGCAGTGTGGGACAGGTGGGTTGAAAAACTGTTTTTT
>TRBD2|16|TRBV5-6|-|TRBJ2-1
CASSLGASGFYNEQFF
TGTGCCAGCAGCTTGGGGGCTAGCGGCTTTTACAATGAGCAGTTCTTC
>-|11|TRBV4-1|-|TRBJ2-7
CASSQGLEQYF
TGCGCCAGCAGCCAAGGTCTGGAGCAGTACTTC
>TRBD1|15|TRBV9|-|TRBJ1-3
CASSVEGASGNTIYF
TGTGCCAGCAGCGTCGAGGGGGCGAGTGGAAACACCATATATTTT
>TRBD1|15|TRBV7-9|-|TRBJ1-2
CASSRPTGGLGGYTF
TGTGCCAGCAGCCGGCCAACAGGGGGTTTGGGTGGCTACACCTTC
>-|14|TRBV19|-|TRBJ2-7
CASSVTASSYEQYF
TGTGCCAGTAGTGTTACCGCGAGCTCCTACGAGCAGTACTTC
>-|14|TRBV5-4|-|TRBJ2-3
CASSLVGNPDTQYF
TGTGCCAGCAGCTTGGTCGGGAATCCAGATACGCAGTATTTT
>TRBD2|14|TRBV4-1|-|TRBJ2-1
CASSPWTSFNEQFF
TGCGCCAGCAGCCCATGGACTAGTTTCAATGAGCAGTTCTTC
>-|17|TRBV25-1|-|TRBJ2-5
CASSEGPESLTPETQYF
TGTGCCAGCAGTGAGGGCCCAGAAAGCCTCACCCCCGAGACCCAGTACTTC
>TRBD2|15|TRBV6-1|once|TRBJ2-7
CASSEEGTSSYEQYF
TGTGCCAGCAGTGAAGAGGGGACTAGCTCCTACGAGCAGTACTTC
>-|11|TRBV1|-|TRBJ2-2
CTSSPGGELFF
TGCACCAGCAGCCCCGGGGGGGAGCTGTTTTTT
>TRBD1|12|TRBV9|once|TRBJ1-1
CASSVAGGSAFF
TGTGCCAGCAGCGTGGCAGGGGGGTCAGCTTTCTTT
>TRBD2|19|TRBV4-2|-|TRBJ2-3
CASSQVGLAGVAGTDTQYF
TGTGCCAGCAGCCAAGTGGGACTAGCGGGAGTCGCTGGCACAGATACGCAGTATTTT
>TRBD1|17|TRBV28|-|TRBJ1-2
CASSSGTGGAPNYGYTF
TGTGCCAGCAGTTCCGGGACAGGGGGCGCACCTAACTATGGCTACACCTTC
>-|13|TRBV7-9|-|TRBJ1-2
CASSLGAFYGYTF
TGTGCCAGCAGCTTAGGGGCCTTCTATGGCTACACCTTC
>TRBD2|15|TRBV11-3|-|TRBJ2-7
CASSRGTSGLPEQYF
TGTGCCAGCAGCCGAGGGACTAGCGGATTGCCTGAGCAGTACTTC
>-|14|TRBV7-9|few|TRBJ2-5
CASSALGGQETQYF
TGTGCCAGCAGCGCTCTGGGGGGCCAAGAGACCCAGTACTTC
>-|11|TRBV11-1|-|TRBJ2-6
CASSYGQILTF
TGTGCCAGCAGCTACGGACAGATCCTGACTTTC
>TRBD2|15|TRBV27|-|TRBJ2-1
CASSLLAGGLFEQFF
TGTGCCAGCAGTTTACTAGCGGGGGGGCTATTTGAGCAGTTCTTC
>TRBD1|13|TRBV5-6|-|TRBJ1-2
CASSPGQGYGYTF
TGTGCCAGCAGCCCGGGACAGGGATATGGCTACACCTTC
>TRBD1|15|TRBV5-8|-|TRBJ1-1
CASSTGPRDSTEAFF
TGTGCCAGCAGCACTGGCCCCCGGGACAGCACTGAAGCTTTCTTT
>-|15|TRBV7-9|once|TRBJ2-5
CASSSPSGIRETQYF
TGTGCCAGCAGCTCCCCATCAGGGATAAGAGAGACCCAGTACTTC
>TRBD1|14|TRBV7-9|-|TRBJ1-2
CASSSGGTGYGYTF
TGTGCCAGCAGCTCCGGTGGGACAGGCTATGGCTACACCTTC
>-|14|TRBV19|-|TRBJ1-1
CASRYDGEVAEAFF
TGTGCCAGTAGGTACGACGGGGAAGTCGCGGAAGCTTTCTTT
>-|15|TRBV7-9|-|TRBJ1-1
CASSLLGLQNTEAFF
TGTGCCAGCAGCTTACTCGGTCTGCAGAACACTGAAGCTTTCTTT
>-|12|TRBV25-1|-|TRBJ2-1
CASSPRGWEQFF
TGTGCCAGCAGCCCCCGGGGTTGGGAGCAGTTCTTC
>-|11|TRBV2|-|TRBJ1-1
CASRELTEAFF
TGTGCCAGCAGGGAATTAACTGAAGCTTTCTTT
>TRBD2|17|TRBV5-6|-|TRBJ2-1
CASSLLTSGGARNEQFF
TGTGCCAGCAGCTTACTGACTAGCGGGGGGGCACGCAATGAGCAGTTCTTC
>-|15|TRBV7-7|-|TRBJ2-3
CASSLGRGYTDTQYF
TGTGCTAGCAGCTTAGGTCGCGGTTACACAGATACGCAGTATTTT
>TRBD2|15|TRBV7-2|-|TRBJ2-3
CASSLAGGVTDTQYF
TGTGCCAGCAGCCTAGCGGGGGGGGTAACAGATACGCAGTATTTT
>-|17|TRBV6-1|-|TRBJ1-6
CASSEGISGIFGSPLHF
TGTGCCAGCAGTGAAGGTATCTCGGGTATATTTGGTTCACCCCTCCACTTT
>-|15|TRBV5-3|once|TRBJ2-3
CARSLISRGPSMWYF
TGTGCCAGAAGCTTGATATCGCGGGGGCCCTCAATGTGGTATTTT
>-|14|TRBV28|-|TRBJ1-1
CASSITGLVTEAFF
TGTGCCAGCAGCATTACAGGGTTAGTTACTGAAGCTTTCTTT